This T cell receptor beta chain was sequenced during a study of blood T cell repertoires in COVID-19. Overall study context: Acute and convalescent COVID-19 samples came from the United States, Italy and Spain. T cells, B-cell-depleted T cells, or PBMCs provided the cDNA or gDNA that served as material.

The CDR3 spans 13 residues. Source study methods: Reference gene primer amplification in the assay estimated nucleated cell counts. Only in-frame clones appear in the TCRdb table, and some are missing; sequencing was by immunoSEQ multiplex PCR. V and J calls and clone size come straight from that table; D and trimming were deduced from the DNA. The sample holds approximately 200,000 clones, 65% to 85% seen once. The sequence came from a woman at least 80 years old with acute or convalescent COVID-19. Sequencing was carried out using peripheral blood. The V gene is TRBV12-2, the J gene TRBJ1-2. TRBV12-2 is annotated as a pseudogene. CDR3 bases: TGTGCAAGTCCCACGGGGACTCTCTATGGCTACACCTTC. Translated, it gives CASPTGTLYGYTF.